The 21 T cell receptor beta chains given below trace back to one sample, sequenced in a study of response to subunit inactivated influenza vaccine. TCRdb used MiXCR to reprocess the RT-PCR reads, holding one entry per CDR3 protein. The data show fewer than 550,000 distinct CDR3 sequences, about 25% seen once. This material consisted of CD4+ T cells sorted from PBMCs, taken 5 days after vaccination. The receptors here all came from a man aged 50 to 59 who received an inactivated influenza vaccine.

This clonotype was detected a few times. The chain links TRBV5-5 to TRBJ2-4, with 8 bases matching TRBD1. The CDR3 consists of 16 residues. Germline trimming cut 2 bases from V and 2 bases from J; bases unmatched to any gene: 6. Germline CDR1 is SGHKS and CDR2 is YYEKEE (reference sequence). The CDR3 bases are TGTGCCAGCAGCTTCGCGGCAGGGGGCTCCAAAAACATTCAGTACTTC. Encoded protein: CASSFAAGGSKNIQYF.

This clonotype was counted a few times. This chain uses TRBV19 with TRBJ2-1; D may be TRBD1 (6 bases). V was trimmed by 3 bases and J by 4 bases, leaving 13 bases between them. The CDR3 sequence is 15 residues long. Per the germline V gene, CDR1 is LNHDA and CDR2 is SQIVND (reference sequence). The CDR3 loop reads CASSMSGQGYNEQFF. The CDR3 DNA reads as TGTGCCAGTAGTATGTCTGGGCAGGGGTACAATGAGCAGTTCTTC.

This clonotype was seen more than once but under ten times. This chain joins TRBV4-3 and TRBJ2-7, with D perhaps matching TRBD1 (6 bases). V was pared by 4 bases and J by 3 bases, with 16 bases between. The V gene's germline CDR1 is LGHNA and CDR2 YSLEER. This CDR3 region has 15 residues. This CDR3 reads CASSPYRAQRYEQYF. The CDR3 coding sequence is TGCGCCAGCAGCCCTTACAGGGCTCAACGCTACGAGCAGTACTTC.

This clonotype was detected a few times. V gene TRBV10-3 combines with J gene TRBJ2-1, with 7 bases lining up with TRBD1. The CDR3 extends over 16 amino acids. V trimming: 0 bases; J trimming: 8 bases; junction bases outside the gene matches: 10. Germline loops: CDR1 ENHRY, CDR2 SYGVKD. This CDR3 is CAISESVQGRGHEQFF. CDR3 DNA: TGTGCCATCAGTGAGTCGGTGCAGGGTAGGGGGCATGAGCAGTTCTTC.

The chain joins TRBV7-2 to TRBJ2-7; 13 bases are a match to TRBD2. With V trimmed by 5 bases and J by 7 bases, 8 bases remained unmatched. Germline V lookup: CDR1 SGHTA, CDR2 FQGNSA. The CDR3 is 15 amino acids. DNA of the CDR3: TGTGCCAGCAGCCAAGGACTAGCGGGAGCCCCTGAGCAGTACTTC. Amino acid sequence: CASSQGLAGAPEQYF.

V is TRBV12-3 or TRBV12-4 and J is TRBJ2-6; D gene ambiguous. There are 13 residues in the CDR3. The V gene lost 1 base and the J gene lost 3 bases, with 1 base spanning the gap. In nucleotides, the CDR3 is TGTGCCAGCAGTTTAGATGGGGCCAACGTCCTGACTTTC. Translating gives CASSLDGANVLTF.

This clonotype was picked up a small number of times. The chain joins TRBV11-2 to TRBJ2-1; 8 bases are a match to TRBD2. CDR3 length: 15 residues. J was trimmed by 4 bases and V by 2 bases; bases with no gene match: 4. Germline V CDR1 and CDR2: SGHAT, FQNNGV. The CDR3 DNA follows: TGTGCCAGCAGCTTATACGGGAGGGTTTACAATGAGCAGTTCTTC. This translates into CASSLYGRVYNEQFF.

This clonotype was observed a handful of times. The chain joins TRBV25-1 to TRBJ1-4; D gene uncertain. Trimming removed 5 bases at V and 4 bases at J, with 11 bases between. The CDR3 covers 14 residues. The germline V gene has CDR1 MGHDK and CDR2 SYGVNS. DNA for the CDR3: TGTGCCAGCAGTACCGGACGCATTAATGAAAAACTGTTTTTT. It yields the protein CASSTGRINEKLFF.

The chain carries TRBV10-2 and TRBJ2-7; D unclear. V was cut by 2 bases and J by 7 bases, with 12 bases left in between. The CDR3 runs 13 residues. Germline values: CDR1 WSHSY, CDR2 SAAADI. CDR3 loop: CASSEIPVGEQYF. The CDR3 nucleotides are TGCGCCAGCAGTGAGATTCCGGTGGGAGAGCAGTACTTC.

The V and J genes are TRBV5-1 and TRBJ2-7; D not resolved. This CDR3 is 12 amino acids long. Trimming left V 0 bases short and J 5 bases short, with 6 bases between. CDR1 SGHRS and CDR2 YFSETQ come from the germline V gene. CDR3 DNA: TGCGCCAGCAGCTTGGCCGGCCACGAGCAGTACTTC. It encodes CASSLAGHEQYF.

The V and J genes are TRBV29-1 and TRBJ2-5, with D possibly being TRBD2 (5 bases). The CDR3 is 17 residues long. CDR1 is SQVTM and CDR2 is ANQGSEA in the germline V gene. V lost 2 bases to trimming and J lost 3 bases, with 22 bases between them. The CDR3: CSVEYRVVGEKEETQYF. The CDR3 region has the DNA TGCAGCGTTGAATATCGTGTAGTGGGAGAAAAGGAAGAGACCCAGTACTTC.

V is TRBV7-6 and J is TRBJ2-1; the D gene is possibly TRBD1 (7 bases). Deletions cut 5 bases from V and 9 bases from J, with 11 bases between. CDR1 is SGHVS and CDR2 is FNYEAQ in the germline V gene. This CDR3 has 12 residues. Written as DNA, the CDR3 is TGTGCCAGCAGCAATCAGGGGGGTGAGCAGTTCTTC. It translates to CASSNQGGEQFF.

The J gene is TRBJ1-1, the V gene TRBV20-1; the D gene is possibly TRBD1 (6 bases). From germline, CDR1 is DFQATT and CDR2 SNEGSKA (reference sequence). The CDR3 is made up of 14 amino acids. The V end lost 3 bases, the J end lost 0 bases, and 11 bases lay between the germline ends. The CDR3 here is CSASGRTVNTEAFF. The CDR3 region has the DNA TGCAGTGCTAGCGGCCGGACAGTGAACACTGAAGCTTTCTTT.

This clonotype was seen a handful of times. This rearrangement joins TRBV24-1 to TRBJ2-7, with D perhaps matching TRBD1 (5 bases). V lost 6 bases, J lost 7 bases, and 9 bases lay in between. This CDR3 spans 11 amino acids. The germline V gene encodes CDR1 KGHDR and CDR2 SFDVKD. Here the CDR3 reads CATSSGWEQYF. CDR3 DNA sequence: TGTGCCACCAGTTCAGGGTGGGAGCAGTACTTC.

The CDR3 DNA sequence: TGCAGCGTTCTTATATCCCTTGTAAACACTGAAGCTTTCTTT. Translation gives CSVLISLVNTEAFF. This rearrangement joins TRBV29-1 to TRBJ1-1, with D hard to call. This CDR3 has 14 amino acids. The V and J ends lost 5 bases and 2 bases respectively, with 15 bases between them. CDR1 and CDR2 from the germline V gene are SQVTM and ANQGSEA.

This clonotype was seen more than once but under ten times. This sequence joins TRBV7-2 and TRBJ2-7, with TRBD2 identical over 7 bases. Germline V gene sequence: CDR1 SGHTA, CDR2 FQGNSA. Germline trimming cut 1 base from V and 2 bases from J; bases unmatched to any gene: 5. CDR3 size: 15 residues. The CDR3 region has the DNA TGTGCCAGCAGCTTAGGGCTAGCGGTTACCTACGAGCAGTACTTC. Its translation is CASSLGLAVTYEQYF.

The genes are TRBV20-1 and TRBJ2-7; TRBD1 agrees at 10 bases. Germline lookup yields CDR1 DFQATT and CDR2 SNEGSKA (reference sequence). J lost 6 bases, V lost 6 bases, and 8 bases had no gene match. This CDR3 is built from 13 residues. CDR3 region: CSATGTGAREQYF. The CDR3, as DNA: TGCAGTGCGACCGGGACAGGGGCTCGCGAGCAGTACTTC.

This clonotype was found a few times. The V and J genes are TRBV4-1 and TRBJ2-5; a possible D gene is TRBD1 (5 bases). From germline, CDR1 is MGHRA and CDR2 YSYEKL. This CDR3 region has 17 residues. V was shortened by 0 bases and J by 2 bases, with 16 bases between the two germline ends. The CDR3 protein is CASSQDLSRVAQETQYF. The CDR3 region has the DNA TGCGCCAGCAGCCAAGATTTGTCCAGGGTTGCTCAAGAGACCCAGTACTTC.

The table lists this clonotype with a few counts. This rearrangement joins TRBV10-3 to TRBJ1-2; TRBD1 matches 9 bases. Germline assignment: CDR1 ENHRY and CDR2 SYGVKD. The CDR3 runs to 18 residues. V dropped 2 bases and J dropped 5; count of bases not matched to a gene: 15. The CDR3 here is CAISEINRSGTGSYGYTF. CDR3 bases: TGTGCCATCAGTGAGATAAATAGGTCCGGGACAGGGTCATATGGCTACACCTTC.

The chain carries TRBV27 and TRBJ2-7; no clear D gene. The germline gives CDR1 MNHEY, CDR2 SMNVEV (reference sequence). CDR3 length equals 14 residues. The V and J ends lost 0 bases and 5 bases respectively, with 11 bases between them. This chain's CDR3 is CASSLSVGFHEQYF. CDR3 DNA sequence: TGTGCCAGCAGTTTATCAGTAGGGTTCCACGAGCAGTACTTC.

In regard to this clonotype: Just one base apart from a much larger clone, this may be a read error. This sequence joins TRBV7-9 and TRBJ2-7; TRBD1 is a possible D gene (6 bases). V shed 4 bases and J shed 2 bases, with 9 bases lying between them. The CDR3 extends over 13 amino acids. Germline lookup yields CDR1 SEHNR and CDR2 FQNEAQ (reference sequence). The CDR3 DNA follows: TGTGCCAGCAGCTCCGGGACAACCTACGAGCAGTACTTC. As protein: CASSSGTTYEQYF.